This T cell receptor (beta chain) was found in a study of T cell changes during pregnancy in multiple sclerosis. Trimming took off 1 base at V and 5 bases at J, with 15 bases between the two ends. CDR1 and CDR2 from the germline V gene are SEHNR and FQNEAQ (reference sequence). This CDR3 is 16 amino acids long. Repertoires were generated with immunoSEQ multiplex PCR, while TCRdb's copy carries only in-frame clones and drops some. The sample has some 60,000 clones; about nine tenths are singletons. The chain carries TRBV7-9 and TRBJ2-1; possibly TRBD1 for D (5 bases). The receptor's source is a female donor in good health, enrolled as a control in a pregnancy study. The sequencing here drew on peripheral blood, taken in the first trimester of pregnancy. The CDR3 coding sequence is TGTGCCAGCAGCTTAGGAAAACGGACACCGGACAATGAGCAGTTCTTC. It codes for CASSLGKRTPDNEQFF.